The entry that follows covers one TCR beta chain sequence. The clone's antigen remains unknown. Within one base of it there is no much larger clone, and no base qualities were kept. The CDR3 covers 15 residues, taking in both the cysteine and the phenylalanine. Only the CDR3 portion is preserved as DNA: 45 bases, with reading frame beginning at the first base. The junction shows trimming of 0 bases on V and 4 bases on J, and the gene matches do not reach 6 bases of it. CDR1 and CDR2 are read off the germline V gene as SGHRS and YFSETQ. The library was produced with PCR. The sample was run on an Illumina HiSeq 4000. High-throughput sequencing was used to profile the TCR beta-chain CDR3 region of every patient. The original methods were these. The researchers built a classifier to tell apart papillary thyroid cancer patients with distant metastasis, based on CDR3 differences among clinicopathological groups. The Shannon index was used to measure repertoire diversity, and the Morisita-Horn index was used to measure how similar tumor and blood repertoires were. TCRdb applied fastp at Q25 and MiXCR to the public reads, then kept only in-frame beta chains. The V and J calls and clone size come from TCRdb's table, not from the authors' own analysis. The sample table lists roughly 22,000 clones, less than 40% of them with a count of one. The leading ten clones occupy about a fifth of the sample.

This sample is part of a study of metastatic and nonmetastatic thyroid tumors (dated by TCRdb to about 2020). General notes on the study: Repertoires were compared across peripheral blood and tumor or nodule tissue samples from malignant and benign thyroid patients.

No patient had received any treatment before thyroid surgery. The study retrospectively analysed patient clinical samples collected from about 2012 to 2019 using T-cell receptor beta sequencing. Broader findings and caveats from the paper: In both blood and tumor samples, malignant tumors were reported to have significantly higher TCR beta diversity than benign nodules.

This receptor was obtained from a male donor with papillary thyroid cancer or a benign thyroid nodule (not recorded which). Some clones in this sample may be carry-over from other donors' samples. Specimen: blood. In this chain, TRBV5-1 is recombined with TRBJ1-1; 7 bases in the middle match TRBD1. The DNA sequence reads TGCGCCAGCAGCTTGGTGCGTCAGGGGGGCACTGAAGCTTTCTTT. The resulting protein is CASSLVRQGGTEAFF.